Below, 5 T cell receptor beta chains from the same sample are listed, as sequenced in a study of Graves' ophthalmopathy and Graves' hyperthyroidism (dated by TCRdb to between 2018 and 2020). Sequenced on an Illumina HiSeq 2000. For repertoire sequencing, TCR beta CDR3 regions were amplified from RNA transcripts. HTBI primers and the Qiagen OneStep RT-PCR kit were used in a first-round RT-PCR, which was followed by a second-round multiplex PCR, size selection and purification. Starting from the raw public reads, TCRdb applied fastp trimming at Q25, assembled clones with MiXCR and retained in-frame beta chains. Each entry merges the rows of one CDR3 protein and shows their most common DNA and genes. The sample table shows about 500,000 distinct CDR3 sequences, and about 40% are seen once. In total, the top ten clones hold over 3.5% of the sample. Sequenced sample: peripheral blood or thyroid tissue (not recorded which). The receptor set was obtained from an adult man with Graves' hyperthyroidism.

This clonotype was recorded at least ten times. The chain joins TRBV12-3 or TRBV12-4 to TRBJ2-2; 9 bases are shared with TRBD2. The CDR3 is 15 amino acids. The junction had 7 bases not matched to a gene; V was cut back by 5 bases and J by 6 bases. This CDR3 is CASSGSGTSSGELFF. CDR3 bases: TGTGCCAGCAGTGGATCCGGGACTAGCTCCGGGGAGCTGTTTTTT.

The chain recombines TRBV12-3 or TRBV12-4 with TRBJ2-3, with a tentative D call TRBD2 (5 bases). The V gene lost 6 bases and the J gene lost 0 bases, with 10 bases spanning the gap. This CDR3 contains 14 residues. CDR3 loop: CASRRTESTDTQYF. The CDR3, as DNA: TGTGCCAGCAGGAGGACTGAGAGCACAGATACGCAGTATTTT.

The chain recombines TRBV7-2 with TRBJ2-7; no reliable D call. Germline lookup yields CDR1 SGHTA and CDR2 FQGNSA. Trimming removed 8 bases at V and 2 bases at J, with 22 bases between. The CDR3 totals 16 residues. The CDR3 reads CASSPLSGEGAYEQYF. The CDR3 bases are TGTGCCAGCTCACCGCTTTCGGGTGAAGGCGCCTACGAGCAGTACTTC.

This clonotype was observed many times. V usage is TRBV29-1 and J usage is TRBJ2-5; D perhaps matches TRBD2 (6 bases). The CDR3 is 13 amino acids. V was clipped by 4 bases and J by 9 bases, with 18 bases between them. Per the germline V gene, CDR1 is SQVTM and CDR2 is ANQGSEA. As DNA, the CDR3 is TGCAGCGTTGCAGGGTCCCTCTCGGGAGCCCAGTACTTC. Encoded protein: CSVAGSLSGAQYF.

This clonotype has only a few counts. This likely comes from a read error, as the CDR3 has no conserved phenylalanine or tryptophan at its end. This chain uses TRBV7-9 with TRBJ1-1; D uncertain. Germline-derived CDR1 and CDR2 are SEHNR and FQNEAQ (reference sequence). This CDR3 contains 14 residues. V was pared by 0 bases and J by 1 base, with 6 bases between. The CDR3: CASSLAGENTEAFL. The CDR3 region has the DNA TGTGCCAGCAGCTTAGCGGGAGAGAACACTGAAGCTTTCCTT.